A single sample gave rise to the 25 T cell receptor beta chains below, sequenced in a study of T cells after yellow fever vaccination. TCRdb itself ran the 5' RACE reads through MiXCR, one entry per CDR3 protein. The sample contains some 200,000 distinct CDR3 sequences, around 10% of which appear only once. Sequencing was performed on CD8+ T cells sorted from PBMCs, taken 15 days after the yellow fever booster vaccination. The receptors stem from a man between 18 and 29 years old who received the YFV17D yellow fever vaccine.

This clonotype appeared a few times. This chain connects TRBV4-1 to TRBJ2-1, with a tentative D call TRBD1 (5 bases). CDR3 size: 15 residues. V was shortened by 1 base and J by 4 bases, with 11 bases between the two germline ends. The V gene's germline CDR1 is MGHRA and CDR2 YSYEKL. The CDR3 bases are TGCGCCAGCAGCCAAGTCCCCGGACAATACAATGAGCAGTTCTTC. As protein: CASSQVPGQYNEQFF.

The J gene is TRBJ2-7, the V gene TRBV12-3 or TRBV12-4; TRBD2 might be the D (7 bases). The CDR3 totals 14 residues. Trimming took off 4 bases at V and 0 bases at J, with 10 bases between the two ends. The chain's CDR3 is CASSYGGPSYEQYF. The CDR3 DNA reads as TGTGCCAGCAGTTACGGGGGGCCCTCCTACGAGCAGTACTTC.

In this sample, this clonotype turned up many times. The chain recombines TRBV2 with TRBJ2-5, with D perhaps given as TRBD1 or TRBD2 (5 bases each). Germline V gene data show CDR1 as SNHLY and CDR2 as FYNNEI. This CDR3 region has 16 residues. With 4 bases removed from V and 0 bases from J, the gap between germline ends came to 15 bases. CDR3: CASSGVLGVHQETQYF. As DNA, the CDR3 is TGTGCCAGCAGTGGGGTCTTGGGGGTGCACCAAGAGACCCAGTACTTC.

The table lists this clonotype with a few counts. The V gene is TRBV3-1, the J gene TRBJ1-1; D remains unclear. The CDR3 covers 17 residues. Trimming removed 0 bases at V and 0 bases at J, with 14 bases between. The germline V gene encodes CDR1 LGHDT and CDR2 YNNKEL (reference sequence). Here the CDR3 DNA reads TGTGCCAGCAGCCAAGATCGTCCCTTCGATCTGAACACTGAAGCTTTCTTT. It encodes CASSQDRPFDLNTEAFF. The full variable domain, completed using reference TRBV3-1 and TRBJ1-1, is DTAVSQTPKYLVTQMGNDKSIKCEQNLGHDTMYWYKQDSKKFLKIMFSYNNKELIINETVPNRFSPKSPDKAHLNLHINSLELGDSAVYFCASSQDRPFDLNTEAFFGQGTRLTVV.

V usage is TRBV5-4 and J usage is TRBJ2-2, with D possibly matching TRBD1 (6 bases). The germline V gene has CDR1 SGHNT and CDR2 YYREEE (reference sequence). Trimming left V 9 bases short and J 4 bases short, with 16 bases between. The CDR3 runs to 14 residues. CDR3 protein: CATAQGSGTGELFF. DNA for the CDR3: TGTGCCACAGCCCAGGGGTCAGGCACCGGGGAGCTGTTTTTT.

This clonotype was observed at least ten times. The genes are TRBV6-2 or TRBV6-3 and TRBJ2-4, with 7 bases that match TRBD2. V was pared by 2 bases and J by 0 bases, with 4 bases of the junction left unmatched. This CDR3 region has 16 residues. The germline CDR1 and CDR2 sequences are MNHEY and SVGEGT. The CDR3 is CASSYAGELAKNIQYF. CDR3 nucleotides: TGTGCCAGCAGTTACGCGGGAGAACTAGCCAAAAACATTCAGTACTTC.

This clonotype was seen only a few times. The chain couples TRBV12-3 or TRBV12-4 to TRBJ1-1, with D perhaps TRBD1 (5 bases). This CDR3 is 17 amino acids long. The V and J ends lost 3 bases and 0 bases respectively, with 17 bases between them. The CDR3 sequence is CASSFIPGRLMNTEAFF. In nucleotides, the CDR3 is TGTGCCAGCAGTTTTATCCCAGGGAGGCTCATGAACACTGAAGCTTTCTTT.

This clonotype was recorded a few times. The chain has TRBV29-1 and TRBJ1-3; a weak D match, TRBD1 (6 bases). The germline V and J ends were trimmed by 4 bases and 4 bases, with 14 bases remaining between them. Per the germline V gene, CDR1 is SQVTM and CDR2 is ANQGSEA. CDR3 size: 14 residues. The CDR3: CSVGAPQGGNTIYF. CDR3 bases: TGCAGCGTTGGGGCCCCACAGGGCGGAAACACCATATATTTT.

This clonotype was recorded at least ten times. The V gene is TRBV7-9, the J gene TRBJ2-1; 9 bases map to TRBD1. From germline, CDR1 is SEHNR and CDR2 FQNEAQ (reference sequence). The CDR3 runs 17 residues. After removal of 7 bases from V and 9 bases from J, the junction contained 19 bases not matched to a gene. The CDR3 loop reads CASTSTDWTGAAGEQFF. CDR3 DNA sequence: TGTGCCAGCACCTCCACCGATTGGACAGGGGCAGCCGGTGAGCAGTTCTTC. Combining the CDR3 with reference TRBV7-9 and TRBJ2-1 gives the whole variable domain DTGVSQNPRHKITKRGQNVTFRCDPISEHNRLYWYRQTLGQGPEFLTYFQNEAQLEKSRLLSDRFSAERPKGSFSTLEIQRTEQGDSAMYLCASTSTDWTGAAGEQFFGPGTRLTVL.

This clonotype has a handful of counts. The chain employs TRBV27 and TRBJ2-2, with TRBD1 as a possible D gene (5 bases). Trimming pared 5 bases from V and 4 bases from J, leaving 23 bases between. CDR1 is MNHEY and CDR2 is SMNVEV in the germline V gene (reference sequence). This CDR3 region has 18 residues. The CDR3 reads CASSPEYGHRRGTGELFF. The CDR3, as DNA: TGTGCCAGCAGTCCGGAATATGGACACCGGCGAGGCACCGGGGAGCTGTTTTTT.

Here the CDR3 reads CASSLVLAGIYEQFF. Written as DNA, the CDR3 is TGTGCCAGCAGTTTAGTACTAGCGGGGATCTATGAGCAGTTCTTC. The rearrangement links TRBV28 to TRBJ2-1; 10 bases are shared with TRBD2. J gave up 8 bases and V 2 bases, and 6 bases lay outside the gene matches. The CDR3 consists of 15 residues. CDR1 and CDR2 (germline): MDHEN, SYDVKM.

The V gene is TRBV15, the J gene TRBJ2-2, with 8 bases matching TRBD1. Germline loops: CDR1 LNHNV, CDR2 YYDKDF (reference sequence). The CDR3 loop spans 14 amino acids. The trim removed 7 bases at V and 3 bases at J, leaving 4 bases unmatched. The CDR3 sequence: CATTLTGDTGELFF. The CDR3 DNA is TGTGCCACCACCCTGACAGGGGACACCGGGGAGCTGTTTTTT. The full variable domain, completed using reference TRBV15 and TRBJ2-2, is DAMVIQNPRYQVTQFGKPVTLSCSQTLNHNVMYWYQQKSSQAPKLLFHYYDKDFNNEADTPDNFQSRRPNTSFCFLDIRSPGLGDTAMYLCATTLTGDTGELFFGEGSRLTVL.

This clonotype was seen at least ten times. This sequence joins TRBV28 and TRBJ1-1, with D possibly TRBD1 on 5 matching bases. This CDR3 region has 17 residues. V gave up 2 bases and J gave up 1 base, with 17 bases separating them. Germline V lookup: CDR1 MDHEN, CDR2 SYDVKM. This chain's CDR3 is CASSLRGLGPENTEAFF. The DNA of the CDR3 is TGTGCCAGCAGTTTACGGGGCCTCGGACCCGAGAACACTGAAGCTTTCTTT.

The chain links TRBV27 to TRBJ1-4; D gene unclear. This CDR3 has 17 amino acids. The V end was cut by 4 bases, the J end by 4 bases, with 19 bases between. Per germline, CDR1 MNHEY and CDR2 SMNVEV (reference sequence). The DNA of the CDR3 is TGTGCCAGCAGTTCCCTCGCCGAGGGAGCAAATAATGAAAAACTGTTTTTT. This codes for CASSSLAEGANNEKLFF.

With regard to this clonotype: A much more abundant neighbour one base away suggests this may be a read error. The genes are TRBV4-1 and TRBJ2-1, with D uncertain. The CDR3 is 13 amino acids. The germline CDR1 and CDR2 sequences are MGHRA and YSYEKL. The DNA for the CDR3 is TGCGCCAGCAGCCAAGCCATGAACAATGTGCAGTTCTTC. Amino acids: CASSQAMNNVQFF.

This clonotype was observed a handful of times. The chain recombines TRBV5-6 with TRBJ2-2, with 7 bases lining up with TRBD2. CDR1 SGHDT and CDR2 YYEEEE come from the germline V gene. The CDR3 contains 16 residues. Trimming removed 0 bases from V and 0 bases from J; junction bases left unmatched: 2. The CDR3 DNA follows: TGTGCCAGCAGCTTGGTAGCGGGCTCGAACACCGGGGAGCTGTTTTTT. Translating it yields CASSLVAGSNTGELFF.

This clonotype was observed a few times. The rearrangement joins TRBV20-1 to TRBJ1-3; D not resolved. The germline CDR1 and CDR2 sequences are DFQATT and SNEGSKA (reference sequence). The CDR3 length is 14 residues. The V end lost 3 bases, the J end lost 2 bases, and 11 bases lay between the germline ends. This chain's CDR3 is CSASRRAPGNTIYF. CDR3 in DNA: TGCAGTGCTAGTCGCCGGGCTCCTGGAAACACCATATATTTT.

There are a few counts of this clonotype. The gene calls are TRBV11-2 and TRBJ2-3; D is uncertain. V lost 1 base and J 2 bases, leaving 19 bases between the germline ends. From germline, CDR1 is SGHAT and CDR2 FQNNGV. The CDR3 length is 18 residues. Here the CDR3 DNA reads TGTGCCAGCAGCTTAGGTAGATTCACCCGCCGACTCACAGATACGCAGTATTTT. Translating it yields CASSLGRFTRRLTDTQYF.

The sample holds a few counts of this clonotype. V usage is TRBV7-9 and J usage is TRBJ1-2; 10 bases map to TRBD1. CDR1 SEHNR and CDR2 FQNEAQ come from the germline V gene (reference sequence). Trimming at V came to 5 bases and at J to 7 bases, leaving 10 bases not matched to a gene. The CDR3 loop spans 15 amino acids. The CDR3 DNA sequence: TGTGCCAGCAGCCTTCCGGGACAGGGGCTGAGTGGCTACACCTTC. Amino acids: CASSLPGQGLSGYTF.

This clonotype was observed at least ten times. J is TRBJ2-1 and V is TRBV7-9; a weak D match, TRBD2 (7 bases). Germline-derived CDR1 and CDR2 are SEHNR and FQNEAQ (reference sequence). V gave up 6 bases and J gave up 5 bases, with 17 bases separating them. There are 15 residues in the CDR3. The DNA of the CDR3 is TGTGCCAGCAGGCAAACGGGGGGCCATAACAATGAGCAGTTCTTC. Its protein is CASRQTGGHNNEQFF.

This clonotype was detected ten times or more. This chain joins TRBV7-2 and TRBJ1-1; D gene uncertain. The CDR3 loop spans 16 amino acids. Trimming pared 6 bases from V and 0 bases from J, leaving 17 bases between. The germline CDR1 and CDR2 sequences are SGHTA and FQGNSA. The CDR3 loop reads CASSPEEQPMNTEAFF. Here the CDR3 DNA reads TGTGCCAGCAGTCCCGAAGAACAGCCTATGAACACTGAAGCTTTCTTT.

CDR3 sequence (DNA): TGTGCTAGTGGTTCCCCAGAGAATTCACCCCTCCACTTT. Protein: CASGSPENSPLHF. The chain carries TRBV12-5 and TRBJ1-6; D gene ambiguous. Germline V gene sequence: CDR1 LGHNT, CDR2 FRNRAP. The CDR3 runs to 13 residues. Trimming removed 4 bases from V and 7 bases from J, with 8 bases in between.

V is TRBV7-9 and J is TRBJ1-6; D unresolved. This CDR3 comprises 13 residues. The germline V and J ends were trimmed by 5 bases and 9 bases, with 11 bases remaining between them. Germline CDR1 SEHNR, CDR2 FQNEAQ (reference sequence). CDR3 amino acids: CASSPPTGSPLHF. In DNA, the CDR3 is TGTGCCAGCAGCCCCCCCACGGGTTCACCCCTCCACTTT.

This chain links TRBV12-3 or TRBV12-4 with TRBJ2-5, with D possibly matching TRBD2 (6 bases). This CDR3 comprises 14 residues. V was trimmed by 4 bases and J by 3 bases, leaving 12 bases between them. Written as DNA, the CDR3 is TGTGCCAGCAGTTCTGGGACTTCTAAAGAGACCCAGTACTTC. Protein sequence: CASSSGTSKETQYF.

This clonotype was detected a few times. The genes are TRBV5-6 and TRBJ2-5; D might be TRBD1 or TRBD2, each matching 5 bases. V lost 0 bases to trimming and J lost 3 bases, with 18 bases between them. CDR1 and CDR2 (germline): SGHDT, YYEEEE. The CDR3 is 17 amino acids. CDR3 protein: CASSLDFAVGEKETQYF. CDR3 nucleotides: TGTGCCAGCAGCTTGGACTTTGCTGTGGGGGAGAAAGAGACCCAGTACTTC.